The rows below give T cell receptor beta chains drawn from one sample of a study of blood T cell repertoires in COVID-19. The data were produced by immunoSEQ multiplex PCR, yet TCRdb's version contains in-frame clones alone and is incomplete. The sample has 200,000 to 250,000 clones; over 65% are singletons. Specimen: PBMCs or T cells enriched from blood (not recorded which). The receptors come from a woman aged 55-70 years who had recovered from COVID-19. CDR3s include the opening cysteine and the closing phenylalanine or tryptophan. The D gene is left open where the match is weak. Size is omitted from some rows. Given values are once, few, many or a class for expanded clones.

TRBV5-6	-	-	TRBJ2-3	TGTGCCAGCAGCCCGAACCCCAGGACTCAGTATTTT	CASSPNPRTQYF
TRBV6-5	-	few	TRBJ1-2	TGTGCCAGCAGAGCCGTTTATGGCTACACCTTC	CASRAVYGYTF
TRBV7-6	TRBD2	-	TRBJ2-3	TGTGCCAGCAGCCTCATAGCGGGCGCAGATACGCAGTATTTT	CASSLIAGADTQYF
TRBV3-1/TRBV3-2	TRBD2	-	TRBJ2-1	TGTGCCAGCAGCCTGGGACTAGCGGGGAGCAATGAGCAGTTCTTC	CASSLGLAGSNEQFF
TRBV14	-	-	TRBJ2-2	TGTGCCAGCAGCCAAGGGCGGGGCAGATTACAGGACGGGGAGCTGTTTTTT	CASSQGRGRLQDGELFF
TRBV14	TRBD1	-	TRBJ2-7	TGTGCCAGCAGCCAAGACCAGGGGGCCCTCACCGGCGAGCAGTACTTC	CASSQDQGALTGEQYF
TRBV7-8	TRBD2	-	TRBJ2-2	TGTGCCAGCAGCCCCCGCGGGGGGGCGGTCGGGGAGCTGTTTTTT	CASSPRGGAVGELFF
TRBV7-9	TRBD2	-	TRBJ2-3	TGTGCCAGCAGCTTCGGGGACTATGGCACAGATACGCAGTATTTT	CASSFGDYGTDTQYF
TRBV5-1	TRBD2	-	TRBJ2-7	TGCGCCAGCAGCCTTCTAGCGGGAGCTACGGGCGAGCAGTACTTC	CASSLLAGATGEQYF
TRBV9	TRBD2	-	TRBJ2-3	TGTGCCAGCAGCGTAGGGGGTCTAGCGGTGGCGGATACGCAGTATTTT	CASSVGGLAVADTQYF
TRBV10-1	TRBD1	-	TRBJ1-3	TGCGCCAGCAGGGGACAGGGGTACGCTGGAAACACCATATATTTT	CASRGQGYAGNTIYF
TRBV11-2	TRBD2	few	TRBJ2-7	TGTGCCAGCAGCTCCGGACTAGCCTACGAGCAGTACTTC	CASSSGLAYEQYF
TRBV6-1	-	-	TRBJ1-3	TGTGCCAGCAGTGGGGGACTGCGGAGCTCTGGAAACACCATATATTTT	CASSGGLRSSGNTIYF
TRBV19	-	-	TRBJ1-5	TGTGCCAGTAGTACGAGGGGGAATATAAGGGAAAATCAGCCCCAGCATTTT	CASSTRGNIRENQPQHF
TRBV19	-	-	TRBJ1-3	TGTGCCAGTAGTACGGACAACTCTGGAAACACCATATATTTT	CASSTDNSGNTIYF
TRBV19	-	-	TRBJ2-1	TGTGCCAGTAGCTCGACATTTTCCTACAATGAGCAGTTCTTC	CASSSTFSYNEQFF
TRBV6-5	TRBD1	-	TRBJ2-7	TGTGCCAGCAAAAAGACAGGGGAATACTACGAGCAGTACTTC	CASKKTGEYYEQYF
TRBV11-2	-	-	TRBJ2-2	TGTGCCAGCAGCTTCAGCGGATCGGACACCGGGGAGCTGTTTTTT	CASSFSGSDTGELFF
TRBV5-8	-	-	TRBJ1-3	TGTGCCAGCAGCTTGGAGCTGGGAAGGGGATCTTCTGGAAACACCATATATTTT	CASSLELGRGSSGNTIYF
TRBV2	-	-	TRBJ1-2	TGTGCCAGCAGTGAAGGTGGGACAAATGGCTACACCTTC	CASSEGGTNGYTF
TRBV7-2	-	few	TRBJ1-1	TGTGCCAGCAGCTTATACAGAGTGAACACTGAAGCTTTCTTT	CASSLYRVNTEAFF
TRBV12-3/TRBV12-4	-	-	TRBJ1-3	TGTGCCAGCAGCTCGAGTAGAAACACCATATATTTT	CASSSSRNTIYF
TRBV3-1/TRBV3-2	TRBD2	-	TRBJ2-5	TGTGCCAGCAGCCAAGACCCCCCTGGGGCGGGAGGACGAGAGACCCAGTACTTC	CASSQDPPGAGGRETQYF
TRBV4-2	TRBD2	-	TRBJ2-1	TGTGCCAGCAGCCAATCCCACACTAGCGGGGGAAGTTTCTTC	CASSQSHTSGGSFF
TRBV29-1	-	-	TRBJ2-3	TGCAGCGTTGAGCAGGGTGGGGGGGGCGCAGATACGCAGTATTTT	CSVEQGGGGADTQYF
TRBV2	-	once	TRBJ2-2	TGTGCCAGCAGTGTACTCGGTGACGGAGGCACCGGGGAGCTGTTTTTT	CASSVLGDGGTGELFF
TRBV13	-	-	TRBJ2-7	TGTGCCAGCAGCTTCGCGGGCGCCGAGCAGTACTTC	CASSFAGAEQYF
TRBV19	TRBD1	-	TRBJ1-2	TGTGCCAGTACCCGAACTGTAGGACAGGGTTCTGGCTACACCTTC	CASTRTVGQGSGYTF
TRBV5-5	-	-	TRBJ1-2	TGTGCCAGCAGCTTGGGGCAGGTGGTTGGCTACACCTTC	CASSLGQVVGYTF
TRBV7-3	-	-	TRBJ2-3	TGTGCCAGCAGCCCCGTTGGCGGGGGCCCCCATACGCAGTATTTT	CASSPVGGGPHTQYF
TRBV6-5	TRBD1	-	TRBJ1-6	TGTGCCAGCACCTCGCCCGGGCAGGGGGGATTACCTCTCCACTTT	CASTSPGQGGLPLHF
TRBV5-1	TRBD2	-	TRBJ2-1	TGCGCCAGCAGCATTAGCGGGAGGGACACAAATGAGCAGTTCTTC	CASSISGRDTNEQFF
TRBV6-1	-	-	TRBJ2-7	TGTGCCAGCAGTGAATTCGAAAAGACTATTTTCTACGAGCAGTACTTC	CASSEFEKTIFYEQYF
TRBV18	-	-	TRBJ1-1	TGTGCCAGCTCACTTCAGGTCGGCAGGGCGAACACTGAAGCTTTCTTT	CASSLQVGRANTEAFF
TRBV7-9	-	few	TRBJ2-7	TGTGCCAGCAGCTTCCCTCCTGCAGGGGCGAGGGACGAGCAGTACTTC	CASSFPPAGARDEQYF
TRBV20-1	-	-	TRBJ1-1	TGCAGTGCTAGTGCGGGCACTGAAGCTTTCTTT	CSASAGTEAFF
TRBV5-8	TRBD2	-	TRBJ2-1	TGTGCCAGCAGCTTTGGACTAGCGGGGGGGAACAATGAGCAGTTCTTC	CASSFGLAGGNNEQFF
TRBV7-2	-	-	TRBJ2-7	TGTGCCAGCAGCGCAGGCGGGGAGCCGTTCCACGAGCAGTACTTC	CASSAGGEPFHEQYF
TRBV7-2	-	-	TRBJ1-4	TGTGCCAGCAGCCCCGGCAGGTCCTCGACGGAAAAACTGTTTTTT	CASSPGRSSTEKLFF
TRBV12-5	TRBD1	-	TRBJ1-5	TGTGCTAGTGGCCTAGGACAGGGACATCAGCCCCAGCATTTT	CASGLGQGHQPQHF
TRBV4-1	-	-	TRBJ1-5	TGCGCCAGCAGGGAGGATAGCAATCAGCCCCAGCATTTT	CASREDSNQPQHF
TRBV18	-	few	TRBJ2-7	TGTGCCAGCTCTAACTTAACAGGGCCCTACGAGCAGTACTTC	CASSNLTGPYEQYF
TRBV7-2	TRBD2	-	TRBJ2-2	TGTGCCAGCAGCTTTCTAGCGGGTGAGGGCGGGGAGCTGTTTTTT	CASSFLAGEGGELFF
TRBV4-2	-	-	TRBJ2-2	TGTGCCAGCAGCCCTACAGTGGGCACCACCGGGGAGCTGTTTTTT	CASSPTVGTTGELFF
TRBV29-1	TRBD1	-	TRBJ1-1	TGCAGCGTTGAAGATCCCTCGACAGGGGGGAACACTGAAGCTTTCTTT	CSVEDPSTGGNTEAFF
TRBV9	-	-	TRBJ2-1	TGTGCCAGCAAGCAGGGACTCTACAATGAGCAGTTCTTC	CASKQGLYNEQFF
TRBV9	-	-	TRBJ2-1	TGTGCCAGCAGCGTAGCTCTAAAAATGAATGAGCAGTTCTTC	CASSVALKMNEQFF
TRBV5-1	-	-	TRBJ1-2	TGCGCCAGCAGCTTGGTATCGGGGGACGGGGACTATGGCTACACCTTC	CASSLVSGDGDYGYTF
TRBV5-1	TRBD1	few	TRBJ1-6	TGCGCCAGCAGCTCCCGGCGACAGGGCCAGACAGGGTCACCCCTCCACTTT	CASSSRRQGQTGSPLHF
TRBV19	-	-	TRBJ1-6	TGTGCCAGTAGCTCACGGGGGTTCTCCTATAATTCACCCCTCCACTTT	CASSSRGFSYNSPLHF
TRBV14	TRBD1	-	TRBJ2-6	TGTGCCAGCAGTCCACTATTACAGGGGGCTGGTGGGGCCAACGTCCTGACTTTC	CASSPLLQGAGGANVLTF
TRBV7-3	-	-	TRBJ1-1	TGTGCCAGCAGCTTGGACAGTAACACTGAAGCTTTCTTT	CASSLDSNTEAFF
TRBV19	TRBD1	-	TRBJ1-5	TGTGCCAGTAGTCAGGGGGTGTACAATCAGCCCCAGCATTTT	CASSQGVYNQPQHF